The clone carrying this T cell receptor beta chain was observed a few times. The antigen is undetermined. The planned depth of sequencing spanned 1 in 200,000 to 1 in 1 million T cells. Data came from immunoSEQ multiplex PCR; TCRdb stores just in-frame clones and leaves some out. Seen here are about 130,000 clones, approximately 80% observed once, and the top ten hold about 3.3%. This entry comes from a study of cytotoxic CD8 clonotypes in ibrutinib-treated CLL. Study-level findings and limits: Clonality climbed at ibrutinib response, then dropped toward baseline at progression.

Germline CDR1 and CDR2: GTSNPN and SVGIG (reference sequence). V was clipped by 2 bases and J by 5 bases, with 9 bases between them. The CDR3 sequence is 12 residues long. The specimen was PBMCs, collected after 24 months of ibrutinib treatment. This receptor was taken from a human donor with chronic lymphocytic leukemia. V usage is TRBV30 and J usage is TRBJ1-1; D call uncertain. CDR3 region: CAWSSTVTEAFF. As DNA, the CDR3 is TGTGCCTGGAGTTCTACAGTAACTGAAGCTTTCTTT.